This T cell receptor (beta chain) was sequenced for a study of T cells in Graves' hyperthyroidism and ophthalmopathy. Study findings and constraints: Among clonotypes expanded in thyroid above 0.001, most were also found in blood. Ophthalmopathy was distinguished from stable hyperthyroidism by 13 V-J signatures.

Amplified TCR beta CDR3 regions derived from RNA transcripts. Researchers ran a first-round RT-PCR on the TCR CDR3 using the HTBI primer set. TCRdb ran MiXCR on the multiplex PCR reads and lists one entry per CDR3 protein. This sample has approximately 710,000 distinct CDR3 sequences, with 17% found just once. This clonotype was detected ten times or more. What it binds is unknown. There are 13 residues in the CDR3. Germline lookup yields CDR1 MDHEN and CDR2 SYDVKM. Between the trimmed V and J ends, which lost 6 bases and 1 base, there was a span of 9 bases. This rearrangement joins TRBV28 to TRBJ2-5, with a tentative D call TRBD2 (6 bases). The sequence was obtained from a man between 45 and 60 years old with Graves' hyperthyroidism. Sequencing was carried out using blood. CDR3 sequence (DNA): TGTGCCAGCAGGGGCGGGATCCAAGAGACCCAGTACTTC. This codes for CASRGGIQETQYF.